The sample holds one count of the clone carrying this TCR beta chain. The antigen is not known. This sample stems from a study of OX40 agonist ivuxolimab in advanced cancers. Study-wide results and caveats: What antigens the expanded peripheral T cells recognized was never established.

Germline CDR1 MGHRA, CDR2 YSYEKL. The CDR3 is made up of 15 amino acids. The junction had 5 bases not matched to a gene; V was cut back by 1 base and J by 3 bases. The repertoire was sequenced with immunoSEQ multiplex PCR; TCRdb's copy has only in-frame clones and lacks some. Of 60,000 or so clones in the sample, 86% were seen once. This receptor was obtained from an adult with an advanced solid tumor such as melanoma, head and neck, liver or kidney cancer. This sequence joins TRBV4-1 and TRBJ2-7; TRBD1 matches 8 bases. Here the sequenced sample was CD4+ or CD8+ T cells sorted from blood, taken in a trial of the OX40 agonist ivuxolimab. The CDR3, as DNA: TGCGCCAGCAGCCAAGTAGTACAGGGGGACTACGAGCAGTACTTC. Translating it yields CASSQVVQGDYEQYF.